This T cell receptor beta chain comes out of a study of graft-versus-host responses after intestinal transplantation. Notes on the study in general: GvH clones detected in recipient marrow included some appearing first in ileum or blood.

CDR3 length: 16 amino acids. Germline CDR1 is SEHNR and CDR2 is FQNEAQ (reference sequence). V shed 5 bases and J shed 2 bases, with 19 bases lying between them. As concerns this clone: Its target is unknown.

The assay was immunoSEQ multiplex PCR, and TCRdb's table has in-frame clones only and misses some. Of over 90,000 clones listed, 93% are singletons. The material sequenced was unstimulated CD8+ T cells sorted from spleen or lymph node cells, taken before intestinal transplant. This chain uses TRBV7-9 with TRBJ2-7; the D gene is possibly TRBD1 (6 bases). The source is a human donor who received an intestinal transplant. This chain's CDR3 is CASSIGRGPLTYEQYF. The CDR3 nucleotides read TGTGCCAGCAGCATAGGCAGGGGCCCCTTGACCTACGAGCAGTACTTC.